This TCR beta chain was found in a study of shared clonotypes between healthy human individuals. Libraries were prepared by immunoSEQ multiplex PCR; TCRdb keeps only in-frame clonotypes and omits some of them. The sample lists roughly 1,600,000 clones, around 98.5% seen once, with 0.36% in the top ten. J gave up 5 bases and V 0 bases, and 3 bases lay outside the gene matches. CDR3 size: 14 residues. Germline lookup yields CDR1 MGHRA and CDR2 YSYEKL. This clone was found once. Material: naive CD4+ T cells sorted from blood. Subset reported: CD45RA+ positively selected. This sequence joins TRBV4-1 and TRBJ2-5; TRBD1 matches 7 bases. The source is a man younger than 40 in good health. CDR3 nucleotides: TGCGCCAGCAGCCAAGATCCCAGGGGGGAGACCCAGTACTTC. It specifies CASSQDPRGETQYF.